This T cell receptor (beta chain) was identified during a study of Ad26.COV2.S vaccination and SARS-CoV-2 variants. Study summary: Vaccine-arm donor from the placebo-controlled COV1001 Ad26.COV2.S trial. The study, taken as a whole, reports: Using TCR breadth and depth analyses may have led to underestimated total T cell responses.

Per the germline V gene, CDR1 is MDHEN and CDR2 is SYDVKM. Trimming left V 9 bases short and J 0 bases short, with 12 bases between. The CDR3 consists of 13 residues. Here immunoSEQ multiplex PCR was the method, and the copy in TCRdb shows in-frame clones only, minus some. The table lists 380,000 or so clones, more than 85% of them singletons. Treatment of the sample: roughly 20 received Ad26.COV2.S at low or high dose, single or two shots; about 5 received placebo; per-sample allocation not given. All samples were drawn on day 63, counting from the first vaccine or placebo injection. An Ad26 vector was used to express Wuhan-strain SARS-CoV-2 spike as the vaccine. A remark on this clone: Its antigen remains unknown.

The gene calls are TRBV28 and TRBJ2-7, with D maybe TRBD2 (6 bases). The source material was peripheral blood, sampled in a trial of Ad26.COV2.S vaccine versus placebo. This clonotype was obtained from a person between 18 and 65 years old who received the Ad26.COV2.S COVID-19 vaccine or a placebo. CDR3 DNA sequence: TGTGCCAGTACGGGAGCACTCTCCTACGAGCAGTACTTC. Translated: CASTGALSYEQYF.